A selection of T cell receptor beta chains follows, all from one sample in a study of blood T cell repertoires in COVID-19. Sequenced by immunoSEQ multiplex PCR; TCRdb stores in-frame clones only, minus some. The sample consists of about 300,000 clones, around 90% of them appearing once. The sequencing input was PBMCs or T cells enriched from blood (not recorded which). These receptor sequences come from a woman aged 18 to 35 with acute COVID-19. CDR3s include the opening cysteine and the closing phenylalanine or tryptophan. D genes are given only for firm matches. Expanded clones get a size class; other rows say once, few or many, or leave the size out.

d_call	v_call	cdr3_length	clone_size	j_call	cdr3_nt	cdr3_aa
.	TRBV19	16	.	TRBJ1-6	TGTGCCAGTAGTATAATTCCTCGCGGGGGATCGTCACCCCTCCACTTT	CASSIIPRGGSSPLHF
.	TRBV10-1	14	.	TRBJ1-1	TGCGCCAGCAGTGCGGCCTTAGAGGGAACTGAAGCTTTCTTT	CASSAALEGTEAFF
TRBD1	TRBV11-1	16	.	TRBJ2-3	TGTGCCAGCAGCGCTCAGGGGGTTGGAAACACAGATACGCAGTATTTT	CASSAQGVGNTDTQYF
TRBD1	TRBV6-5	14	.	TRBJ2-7	TGTGCCAGCTCCCATGTGGGACAGTCCTACGAGCAGTACTTC	CASSHVGQSYEQYF
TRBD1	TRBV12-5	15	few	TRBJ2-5	TGTGCTAGTGGTTTGTTTACAGGGGGCACGGAGACCCAGTACTTC	CASGLFTGGTETQYF
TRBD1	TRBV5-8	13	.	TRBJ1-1	TGTGCCAGCAGCTTCTTACAGGGGACTGAAGCTTTCTTT	CASSFLQGTEAFF
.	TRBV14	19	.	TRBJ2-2	TGTGCCAGCAGCCAAGATCGCCCGGGGTTCGTAGTAAACACCGGGGAGCTGTTTTTT	CASSQDRPGFVVNTGELFF
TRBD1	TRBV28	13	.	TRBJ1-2	TGTGCCAGCAGTTCTGGACAGGGGGGCGGCTACACCTTC	CASSSGQGGGYTF
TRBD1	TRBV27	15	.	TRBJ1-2	TGTGCCAGCAGTGCCCGACAGGGGGACCTCTATGGCTACACCTTC	CASSARQGDLYGYTF
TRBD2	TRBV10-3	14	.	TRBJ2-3	TGTGCCTGTGGGTTGGGGGGGGACACAGATACGCAGTATTTT	CACGLGGDTDTQYF
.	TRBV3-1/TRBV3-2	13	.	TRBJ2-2	TGTGCCAGCAGCCAGCGGGGAACCGGGGAGCTGTTTTTT	CASSQRGTGELFF
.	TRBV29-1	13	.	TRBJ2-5	TGCAGCGTTGGGAAACAGTGGCAAGAGACCCAGTACTTC	CSVGKQWQETQYF
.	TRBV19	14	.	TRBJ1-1	TGTGCCAGTAGTATGGGGGGGGGCCACACTGAAGCTTTCTTT	CASSMGGGHTEAFF
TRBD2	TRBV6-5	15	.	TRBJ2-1	TGTGCCAGCACCTCTGCCGGGACTAGCGGCAATGAGCAGTTCTTC	CASTSAGTSGNEQFF
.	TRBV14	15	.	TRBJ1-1	TGTGCCAGCAGCCAAGAAGCGCCCTTGAACACTGAAGCTTTCTTT	CASSQEAPLNTEAFF
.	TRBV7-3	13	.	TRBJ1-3	TGTGCCAGCAGCTTCACAGGGGGAAACACCATATATTTT	CASSFTGGNTIYF
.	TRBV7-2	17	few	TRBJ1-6	TGTGCCAGCAGCTTAGAGGAGTTAAGCTCCTATAATTCACCCCTCCACTTT	CASSLEELSSYNSPLHF
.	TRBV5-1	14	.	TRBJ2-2	TGCGCCATAGTGCTCAGGGGAGACACCGGGGAGCTGTTTTTT	CAIVLRGDTGELFF
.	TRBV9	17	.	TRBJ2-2	TGTGCCAGCAGCGGAGGAGGGGCTCCTGCGAACACCGGGGAGCTGTTTTTT	CASSGGGAPANTGELFF
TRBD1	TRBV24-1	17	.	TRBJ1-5	TGTGCCACCAGTGAACGGGACAGAGGTTTGGGCAATCAGCCCCAGCATTTT	CATSERDRGLGNQPQHF
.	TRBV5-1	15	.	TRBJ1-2	TGCGCCAGCAGCTTAGCTCCTGGAGCTAACTATGGCTACACCTTC	CASSLAPGANYGYTF
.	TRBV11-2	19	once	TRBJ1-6	TGTGCCAGCAGCTTAGGTGGTTCGCCCACTAGCTCCTATAATTCACCCCTCCACTTT	CASSLGGSPTSSYNSPLHF
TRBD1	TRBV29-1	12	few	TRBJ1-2	TGCAGCGTTGAACGGACAGGGACTGGCTACACCTTC	CSVERTGTGYTF
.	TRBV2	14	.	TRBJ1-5	TGTGCCAGCAGTGACGTTTCCCGGAATCAGCCCCAGCATTTT	CASSDVSRNQPQHF
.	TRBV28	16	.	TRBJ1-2	TGTGCCAGCAGTCCCCACCCATCGACGGCCCAGGAAGGCTACACCTTC	CASSPHPSTAQEGYTF
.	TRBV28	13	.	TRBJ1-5	TGTGCCAGCAGTTCCCGCCCGGGTCAGCCCCAGCATTTT	CASSSRPGQPQHF
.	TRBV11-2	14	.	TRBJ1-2	TGTGCCAGCAGCAAAAGCGCCCCGAACTATGGCTACACCTTC	CASSKSAPNYGYTF
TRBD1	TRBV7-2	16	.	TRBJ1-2	TGTGCCAGCAGCTTAGCACTTAGGACAGGGTCGGATGGCTACACCTTC	CASSLALRTGSDGYTF
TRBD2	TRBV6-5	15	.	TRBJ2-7	TGTGCCAGCAGTTACGGTAGCGGGAGGGCATACGAGCAGTACTTC	CASSYGSGRAYEQYF
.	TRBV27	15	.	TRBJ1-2	TGTGCCAGCAGCGTCGAAAGGGGGTCACCGTATGGCTACACCTTC	CASSVERGSPYGYTF
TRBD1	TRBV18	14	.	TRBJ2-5	TGTGCCAGCTCACCCCCGGGACAGAAAGAGACCCAGTACTTC	CASSPPGQKETQYF
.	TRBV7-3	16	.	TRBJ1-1	TGTGCCAGCAGCCTCAAATCGGGGAAAGGGGGCACTGAAGCTTTCTTT	CASSLKSGKGGTEAFF
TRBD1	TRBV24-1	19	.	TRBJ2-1	TGTGCCACCAGTGATATGGACAGGTCCCTAGAAACGGGGCACAATGAGCAGTTCTTC	CATSDMDRSLETGHNEQFF
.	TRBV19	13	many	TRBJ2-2	TGTGCCAGTAGTATGAGGTTCACCGGGGAGCTGTTTTTT	CASSMRFTGELFF
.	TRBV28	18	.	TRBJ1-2	TGTGCCAGCAGGGGTTTGGAACAGAGGGCGGATGGCAGCTATGGCTACACCTTC	CASRGLEQRADGSYGYTF
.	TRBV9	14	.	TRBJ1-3	TGTGCCAGCAGCCTGGAGGTTGGTGGAAACACCATATATTTT	CASSLEVGGNTIYF
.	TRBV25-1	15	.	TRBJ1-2	TGTGCCAGCAGTCTAAACCCCACAGGGAAGGGCGGCTACACCTTC	CASSLNPTGKGGYTF
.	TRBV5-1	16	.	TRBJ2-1	TGCGCCAGCAGCTTGTCCCAGCGGAGCTCCTACAATGAGCAGTTCTTC	CASSLSQRSSYNEQFF
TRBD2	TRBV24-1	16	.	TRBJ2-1	TGTGCCACCAGTGACTCCGGGACTAGCGGATACAATGAGCAGTTCTTC	CATSDSGTSGYNEQFF
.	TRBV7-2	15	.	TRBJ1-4	TGTGCCAGCAGCTTAGTGGGCAGGGCGGGAGAAAAACTGTTTTTT	CASSLVGRAGEKLFF
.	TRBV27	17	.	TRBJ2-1	TGTGCCAGCAGTTTACTAGGGGCCTTCATGGAATACAATGAGCAGTTCTTC	CASSLLGAFMEYNEQFF
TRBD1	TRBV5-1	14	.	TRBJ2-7	TGCGCCAGCAGTCCGGGACAGGGAACAGGGGAGCAGTACTTC	CASSPGQGTGEQYF
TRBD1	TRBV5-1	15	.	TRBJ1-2	TGCGCCAGCAGCCCCTCAAACAGGGGCTGGGGTGGCTACACCTTC	CASSPSNRGWGGYTF
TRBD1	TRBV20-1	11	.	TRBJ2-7	TGCAGTGCTAGAGCGACAGGGAAGCAGTACTTC	CSARATGKQYF
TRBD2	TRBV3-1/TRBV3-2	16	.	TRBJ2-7	TGTGCCAGCAGCTGGACTAGCGGGAGGCCCCAGGACGAGCAGTACTTC	CASSWTSGRPQDEQYF
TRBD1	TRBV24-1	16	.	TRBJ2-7	TGTGCCACCGCGACAGGGGACCGTTCCAGACCTTACGAGCAGTACTTC	CATATGDRSRPYEQYF
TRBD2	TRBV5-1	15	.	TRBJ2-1	TGCGCCAGCAGCATTAGCGGGAGCGGATCAAATGAGCAGTTCTTC	CASSISGSGSNEQFF
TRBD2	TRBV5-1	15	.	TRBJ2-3	TGCGCCAGCAGTTCTCTAGCGGGATCATTAGATACGCAGTATTTT	CASSSLAGSLDTQYF
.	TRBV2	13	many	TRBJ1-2	TGTGCCAGCAACGGAGAAACCAACTATGGCTACACCTTC	CASNGETNYGYTF
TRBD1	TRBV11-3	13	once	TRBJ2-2	TGTGCCAGCAGCAAGGGGGCAGCCGGGGAGCTGTTTTTT	CASSKGAAGELFF
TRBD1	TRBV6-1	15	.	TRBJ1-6	TGTGCCAGCAGTGAATTTTGGGGACAGTACTCACCCCTCCACTTT	CASSEFWGQYSPLHF